This T cell receptor (beta chain) appears in the sequencing data of a study of response to subunit inactivated influenza vaccine. Study results and caveats: Each seasonal flu vaccination may recruit only limited new T cells, authors suggested.

There are many counts of this clonotype. Its antigen is unknown. Per the germline V gene, CDR1 is SGDLS and CDR2 is YYNGEE. The V gene lost 3 bases and the J gene lost 4 bases, with 10 bases spanning the gap. There are 13 residues in the CDR3. TCRdb itself ran the RT-PCR reads through MiXCR, one entry per CDR3 protein. Here the sample spans 600,000 to 850,000 distinct CDR3 sequences, approximately 15% being singletons. Material: PBMCs from blood, obtained about 14 days before vaccination. The chain employs TRBV9 and TRBJ1-1; TRBD1 is a possible D gene (6 bases). The source of this sequence is a man aged 50 to 60 who received an inactivated influenza vaccine. The CDR3: CASSAMGATEAFF. DNA for the CDR3: TGTGCCAGCAGCGCCATGGGGGCCACTGAAGCTTTCTTT.